The entry below gives a single T cell receptor (beta chain) sequence along with its context. No antigen is known for it. Base qualities are not provided; no much larger clone lies one nucleotide away. The first patient joined ICON in 2016, and enrollment wrapped up when the last patient was enrolled in the second half of 2018. From a subcohort of around 78 patients, fresh tumor and matched uninvolved tissue were collected for in-depth immune analyses, including TCR sequencing. No cell sorting was done, and TCR sequencing was instead run on DNA isolated from bulk tissue. The T-cell fraction in tumor and uninvolved lung tissue was provided by TCR sequencing with the immunoSEQ assay. Processing in the source paper ran as follows. For survival analysis, patients were divided into high (upper tertile) and low (lower two tertiles) T-cell fraction groups, which were compared by log-rank test. A signed-rank test was used to test paired tumor versus uninvolved lung differences in T-cell fraction. This immuneACCESS table, as held by TCRdb, lists in-frame sequences with V and J called but not all clones. Of the missing ones, under half trace to an unresolved V gene in checked studies; the others have no known cause. V, J and clone size are taken as reported in that table, and D and trimming were inferred from the DNA itself. The sample table contains more than 9,000 clones; only one count was recorded for around 57% of them. 7% to 10% of the sample lies in the top ten.

This sample is part of a study of tumor-infiltrating lymphocytes in localized non-small cell lung cancer (dated by TCRdb to the early 2020s). With regard to the full study: Patients whose samples were collected after neoadjuvant chemotherapy, as well as both smokers and never-smokers and several histologies, were included in the cohort. Resected tumor tissue and uninvolved lung tissue described as non-adjacent to the tumor were contributed by each patient, with both tissues obtained from the same patient. Alongside flow cytometry, multiplex immunofluorescence, RNA-seq, exome sequencing and proteomics, TCR sequencing was applied to the same patients as one of several integrated assays. The overall ICON cohort was composed of around 150 surgical patients with localized non-small cell lung cancer whose tumors were resected. The paired tumor versus uninvolved lung comparison of immunoSEQ T-cell fraction included under 60 patients. Results and caveats for the whole study, not just this receptor: TCRbeta sequencing supported higher T cell infiltration in tumors than in uninvolved lung tissue, consistent with immunofluorescence CD3 counts. Because different assays used different pieces of the same tissue, technical variation could not be distinguished from intratumor heterogeneity. Because assay coverage varied across patients depending on available tissue quantity, TCR sequencing was performed for only a subset of the cohort. Recurrence-free survival showed no association with tumor T-cell fraction from TCR sequencing (p = 0.61). The TCR-derived T-cell fraction showed no difference between the flow cytometry-defined immunotypes IM1 (good prognosis) and IM2 (poor prognosis).

The germline V gene supplies CDR1 MRHNA and CDR2 SNTAGT. V lost 2 bases and J lost 4 bases; the stretch between them is 4 bases long. Counted from cysteine to phenylalanine, this CDR3 has 12 amino acids. CDR3 DNA only is kept here, 36 bases in frame from base 1. In this chain, TRBV6-4 is recombined with TRBJ2-3, with no confidently assigned D gene. The origin of this receptor is a human donor with non-small cell lung cancer. Sequenced material: lung tumor tissue. The DNA sequence follows: TGTGCCAGCAGTGACCGGGCAGATACGCAGTATTTT. This encodes CASSDRADTQYF.